This TCR beta chain was recorded in a study of blood T cell repertoires in COVID-19. Study at large: PBMCs, B-cell-depleted T cells, or T cells were the source of the cDNA or gDNA that made up the material.

Libraries were prepared by immunoSEQ multiplex PCR; TCRdb keeps only in-frame clonotypes and omits some of them. The sample comprises 80,000 to 100,000 clones, around 83% of which are singletons, and 10% to 15% rests with the top ten. The germline V gene has CDR1 KGHDR and CDR2 SFDVKD. The CDR3 loop spans 15 amino acids. The J segment lost 7 bases and the V segment lost 7 bases, leaving 10 bases of the junction unmatched. The specimen sequenced was peripheral blood. This TCR was sampled from an older woman in a cohort sampled during active or convalescent COVID-19. The V and J genes are TRBV24-1 and TRBJ2-1; 9 bases agree with TRBD1. CDR3 sequence: CATSRSGQGNNEQFF. For the CDR3, the DNA is TGTGCCACCAGCCGTTCTGGACAGGGGAATAATGAGCAGTTCTTC.